Shown below are 24 T cell receptor beta chains from a single sample sequenced in a study of shared T cell receptors in the human thymus. This table comes from immunoSEQ multiplex PCR, and its TCRdb copy is limited to in-frame clones, with some not included. The sample holds hundreds of thousands of clones; around 85% are singletons and the top ten take about 0.011%. The same data also contributed to another study, on human thymus T cells.

Material for sequencing was thymocytes. Source of these receptors: a girl less than two years old with a congenital heart defect.

The chain has TRBV4-3 and TRBJ1-2; D is ambiguous. This CDR3 is built from 12 residues. The V gene lost 8 bases and the J gene lost 6 bases, with 13 bases spanning the gap. CDR1 is LGHNA and CDR2 is YSLEER in the germline V gene. CDR3 bases: TGCGCCAGCCGCGATCTTCGGGATGGCTACACCTTC. It encodes CASRDLRDGYTF.

The chain carries TRBV4-1 and TRBJ2-5, with D uncertain. The germline V gene encodes CDR1 MGHRA and CDR2 YSYEKL. V was pared by 1 base and J by 5 bases, with 8 bases between. CDR3 size: 13 residues. The CDR3 coding sequence is TGCGCCAGCAGCCAAGCATTTGTTGAGACCCAGTACTTC. Amino acid sequence: CASSQAFVETQYF.

This clone was seen once. The rearrangement links TRBV15 to TRBJ2-5; perhaps TRBD1 as D (8 bases). Germline CDR1 is LNHNV and CDR2 is YYDKDF (reference sequence). The CDR3 spans 15 residues. The germline V and J ends were trimmed by 3 bases and 5 bases, with 16 bases remaining between them. CDR3 in amino acids: CATSSPTGEGETQYF. The CDR3 DNA is TGTGCCACCAGCAGCCCGACAGGGGAGGGGGAGACCCAGTACTTC.

V and J are TRBV11-2 and TRBJ2-3, with 7 bases matching TRBD2. The germline gives CDR1 SGHAT, CDR2 FQNNGV. V gave up 5 bases and J gave up 0 bases; unmatched junction bases: 11. The CDR3 contains 17 residues. The CDR3 sequence is CASSPRGGQPSTDTQYF. In DNA form, the CDR3 reads TGTGCCAGCAGCCCCCGCGGGGGTCAACCTAGCACAGATACGCAGTATTTT.

This chain connects TRBV18 to TRBJ1-1, with D maybe TRBD1 (5 bases). Germline V CDR1 and CDR2: KGHSH, LQKENI. V was shortened by 2 bases and J by 1 base, with 20 bases between the two germline ends. The CDR3 totals 18 residues. CDR3 region: CASSPFLVPQGPNTEAFF. In DNA, the CDR3 is TGTGCCAGCTCACCATTTTTGGTCCCGCAGGGCCCGAACACTGAAGCTTTCTTT.

V gene TRBV5-1 combines with J gene TRBJ2-3; 7 bases map to TRBD1. This CDR3 region has 21 residues. Germline CDR1 and CDR2: SGHRS and YFSETQ. Germline trimming cut 4 bases from V and 3 bases from J; bases unmatched to any gene: 26. The CDR3 DNA sequence: TGCGCCAGCAGCGCCGCCCTTACTCCGGGACAGCTAGACAGACGGACAGATACGCAGTATTTT. Translation gives CASSAALTPGQLDRRTDTQYF.

The chain uses TRBV6-1 and TRBJ2-5; TRBD2 matches at 8 bases. The length of the CDR3 is 16 residues. Trimming at V came to 2 bases and at J to 2 bases, leaving 7 bases not matched to a gene. In germline, CDR1 is MNHNS, CDR2 SASEGT. The DNA of the CDR3 is TGTGCCAGCAGTGAACTTGCGGGGGGAAAACAAGAGACCCAGTACTTC. Translating it yields CASSELAGGKQETQYF.

The genes are TRBV5-1 and TRBJ2-3, with 9 bases matching TRBD2. The CDR3 has 15 residues. The junction had 6 bases not matched to a gene; V was cut back by 2 bases and J by 5 bases. The germline CDR1 and CDR2 sequences are SGHRS and YFSETQ. The DNA for the CDR3 is TGCGCCAGCAGCTTTCGCGGGGGGGCCGGAGATACGCAGTATTTT. Residues: CASSFRGGAGDTQYF.

This chain connects TRBV18 to TRBJ2-7; 11 bases fit TRBD2. With 4 bases clipped from V and 2 bases from J, the junction kept 10 bases outside the gene matches. The CDR3 sequence is 17 residues long. Germline assignment: CDR1 KGHSH and CDR2 LQKENI. CDR3 loop: CASSRSGGTSGPYEQYF. The CDR3 DNA follows: TGTGCCAGCTCACGTTCGGGGGGGACTAGCGGTCCCTACGAGCAGTACTTC. Looking up the rest from reference TRBV18 and TRBJ2-7 gives the full variable domain: NAGVMQNPRHLVRRRGQEARLRCSPMKGHSHVYWYRQLPEEGLKFMVYLQKENIIDESGMPKERFSAEFPKEGPSILRIQQVVRGDSAAYFCASSRSGGTSGPYEQYFGPGTRLTVT.

The V and J genes are TRBV6-5 and TRBJ1-5; no firm D call. This CDR3 comprises 15 residues. V gave up 7 bases and J gave up 1 base, with 14 bases separating them. In germline, CDR1 is MNHEY, CDR2 SVGAGI. CDR3 region: CASMSHRGSNQPQHF. The CDR3 DNA is TGTGCCAGCATGAGCCACCGCGGGAGCAATCAGCCCCAGCATTTT.

This chain uses TRBV7-9 with TRBJ2-1, with D tentatively TRBD2 (6 bases). The germline V and J ends were trimmed by 5 bases and 5 bases, with 16 bases remaining between them. The CDR3 contains 15 residues. Germline CDR1 is SEHNR and CDR2 is FQNEAQ (reference sequence). The CDR3 DNA sequence: TGTGCCAGCAGCCTAACGGGGGTTAGGAACAATGAGCAGTTCTTC. This sequence encodes CASSLTGVRNNEQFF.

The rearrangement uses TRBV7-2 and TRBJ1-1; a weak D match, TRBD1 (6 bases). There are 16 residues in the CDR3. Germline V gene lookup returns CDR1 SGHTA and CDR2 FQGNSA. Trimming pared 1 base from V and 1 base from J, leaving 13 bases between. Written as DNA, the CDR3 is TGTGCCAGCAGCTTAGAAGCGCGGACAGCGAACACTGAAGCTTTCTTT. Amino acid sequence: CASSLEARTANTEAFF.

The V call is TRBV7-2, the J call TRBJ2-5; D possibly corresponds to TRBD2 (5 bases). Trimming removed 5 bases from V and 5 bases from J, with 15 bases in between. The CDR3 loop spans 14 amino acids. The germline CDR1 and CDR2 sequences are SGHTA and FQGNSA. The CDR3, as DNA: TGTGCCAGCAGCCGACTCGGGAAACTGGAGACCCAGTACTTC. Protein sequence: CASSRLGKLETQYF.

This clone appeared a single time. The chain employs TRBV11-2 and TRBJ2-1, with D uncertain. V was shortened by 4 bases and J by 1 base, with 8 bases between the two germline ends. Germline CDR1 and CDR2: SGHAT and FQNNGV. The CDR3 runs 14 residues. The CDR3 coding sequence is TGTGCCAGCAGCTATCACAATTCCTACAATGAGCAGTTCTTC. Its protein is CASSYHNSYNEQFF.

This rearrangement joins TRBV5-1 to TRBJ2-2; D gene ambiguous. Germline V gene lookup returns CDR1 SGHRS and CDR2 YFSETQ. Trimming shortened V by 0 bases and J by 6 bases, and 9 bases separated the two germline ends. The CDR3 runs to 14 residues. This chain's CDR3 is CASSLGGAAGELFF. The CDR3 region has the DNA TGCGCCAGCAGCTTGGGTGGAGCTGCCGGGGAGCTGTTTTTT.

The V gene is TRBV12-5, the J gene TRBJ1-1; D might be TRBD1 (5 bases). CDR1 and CDR2 (germline): LGHNT, FRNRAP. V was trimmed by 6 bases and J by 7 bases, leaving 27 bases between them. CDR3 length: 17 residues. The CDR3 DNA reads TGTGCTAGTGGGAGGACAAACCCCGGGACGGGACTTTATGAAGCTTTCTTT. Amino acids: CASGRTNPGTGLYEAFF.

V gene TRBV5-5 combines with J gene TRBJ1-2, with 7 bases identical to TRBD1. The CDR3 loop spans 16 amino acids. V lost 4 bases and J lost 7; bases outside the gene matches: 16. In germline, CDR1 is SGHKS, CDR2 YYEKEE (reference sequence). Here the CDR3 DNA reads TGTGCCAGCAGCCGAATAACAGGGGTTCGGCGATTTGGCTACACCTTC. This sequence encodes CASSRITGVRRFGYTF.

This clone came up once. The chain combines TRBV27 with TRBJ1-2, with 7 positions matching TRBD1. Germline trimming cut 5 bases from V and 4 bases from J; bases unmatched to any gene: 22. CDR3 length: 19 residues. Germline V gives CDR1 MNHEY, CDR2 SMNVEV (reference sequence). CDR3 protein: CASSPSPKQQDRNVYGYTF. Here the CDR3 DNA reads TGTGCCAGCAGTCCCTCACCGAAACAACAGGACAGGAACGTCTATGGCTACACCTTC.

The chain employs TRBV5-1 and TRBJ2-5; 12 bases align to TRBD1. The junction had 7 bases not matched to a gene; V was cut back by 7 bases and J by 6 bases. CDR3 length: 14 amino acids. Germline V gene sequence: CDR1 SGHRS, CDR2 YFSETQ. The CDR3 nucleotides are TGCGCCAGCGGCCGGGGACAGGGGGCGCAGACCCAGTACTTC. Translated, it gives CASGRGQGAQTQYF.

The chain carries TRBV18 and TRBJ1-2, with D maybe TRBD1 (6 bases). The CDR3 runs to 17 residues. V lost 3 bases and J lost 8, with 25 bases in between. Germline CDR1 is KGHSH and CDR2 is LQKENI. CDR3 in amino acids: CASSPGPIPGHLGGYTF. CDR3 sequence (DNA): TGTGCCAGCTCACCGGGGCCCATCCCGGGACATCTGGGGGGCTACACCTTC.

This chain's CDR3 is CAISECENHPRTGSSYNSPLHF. In DNA form, the CDR3 reads TGTGCCATCAGTGAGTGCGAAAACCACCCTCGGACGGGGAGCTCCTATAATTCACCCCTCCACTTT. The chain carries TRBV10-3 and TRBJ1-6; D not certain. The V and J ends lost 1 base and 0 bases respectively, with 25 bases between them. The CDR3 loop spans 22 amino acids. Germline CDR1 is ENHRY and CDR2 is SYGVKD.

The chain joins TRBV29-1 to TRBJ2-3; D is possibly TRBD1 or TRBD2 (5 bases each). The CDR3 is made up of 13 amino acids. The germline gives CDR1 SQVTM, CDR2 ANQGSEA. Trimming pared 4 bases from V and 5 bases from J, leaving 13 bases between. The CDR3 here is CSVGEGQGDTQYF. DNA for the CDR3: TGCAGCGTTGGAGAGGGCCAGGGAGATACGCAGTATTTT.

The J gene is TRBJ1-5, the V gene TRBV6-1; 8 bases agree with TRBD1. V lost 1 base and J lost 1; bases outside the gene matches: 9. The CDR3 has 18 amino acids. The germline V gene has CDR1 MNHNS and CDR2 SASEGT. CDR3 in amino acids: CASSEDGGDRYSNQPQHF. CDR3 in DNA: TGTGCCAGCAGTGAAGATGGGGGGGACAGGTACAGCAATCAGCCCCAGCATTTT.

The J gene is TRBJ1-6, the V gene TRBV27; D not certain. The length of the CDR3 is 17 residues. V was shortened by 0 bases and J by 6 bases, with 15 bases between the two germline ends. Per the germline V gene, CDR1 is MNHEY and CDR2 is SMNVEV (reference sequence). CDR3 amino acids: CASSLSRYRESNSPLHF. CDR3 sequence (DNA): TGTGCCAGCAGTTTATCCCGATATCGGGAGAGTAATTCACCCCTCCACTTT.